The clone carrying this T cell receptor (beta chain) was observed a single time. This record comes from a study of blood T cell repertoires in COVID-19. Study as a whole: The United States, Italy and Spain were the sources of the acute and convalescent COVID-19 samples. T cells, B-cell-depleted T cells, or PBMCs supplied cDNA or gDNA.

Trimming took 0 bases from V and 1 from J; bases not matched to a gene: 4. Germline V gene data show CDR1 as SGHRS and CDR2 as YFSETQ. This CDR3 spans 16 amino acids. Repertoires were generated with immunoSEQ multiplex PCR, while TCRdb's copy carries only in-frame clones and drops some. The sample records 150,000 to 200,000 clones, about 88% being singletons. The chain employs TRBV5-1 and TRBJ1-5; 7 nucleotides align to TRBD1. The sequence was obtained from a man aged 25 to 45 with active or convalescent COVID-19. The sample comprised peripheral blood. CDR3 region: CASSLDGTASNQPQHF. The CDR3 coding sequence is TGCGCCAGCAGCTTGGACGGGACAGCCAGCAATCAGCCCCAGCATTTT. The full variable domain, in which reference TRBV5-1 and TRBJ1-5 provide the parts outside the CDR3, is KAGVTQTPRYLIKTRGQQVTLSCSPISGHRSVSWYQQTPGQGLQFLFEYFSETQRNKGNFPGRFSGRQFSNSRSEMNVSTLELGDSALYLCASSLDGTASNQPQHFGDGTRLSIL.